The 9 T cell receptor beta chains given below trace back to one sample, sequenced in a study of T cell changes during pregnancy in multiple sclerosis. Measured with immunoSEQ multiplex PCR; TCRdb has only the in-frame clones, and not every one. Among roughly 80,000 clones listed, about 91% were seen once. The sequencing used peripheral blood, collected before pregnancy. These receptors all come from a female donor with multiple sclerosis, enrolled in a pregnancy study.

This chain joins TRBV6-5 and TRBJ2-1, with TRBD1 identical over 11 bases. Losses at the gene ends were 6 bases for V and 9 bases for J; bases not matched to a gene: 7. The CDR3 has 14 residues. CDR1 is MNHEY and CDR2 is SVGAGI in the germline V gene. CDR3 in amino acids: CASRPDRGQVEQFF. The CDR3 DNA reads as TGTGCCAGCAGACCGGACAGGGGGCAGGTTGAGCAGTTCTTC.

Comment on this clone: Distinct nucleotide sequences in the sample also encode this CDR3. This chain joins TRBV2 and TRBJ2-3; 7 bases map to TRBD1. The ends lost 6 bases at V and 2 bases at J; junction bases unmatched: 8. This CDR3 has 15 residues. The V gene's germline CDR1 is SNHLY and CDR2 FYNNEI. Here the CDR3 reads CASSRDRAPTDTQYF. In DNA, the CDR3 is TGTGCCAGCAGCCGAGACAGGGCGCCCACAGATACGCAGTATTTT.

This clone occurred a few times. J is TRBJ1-1 and V is TRBV10-1; D call uncertain. The V end was cut by 0 bases, the J end by 5 bases, with 19 bases between. This CDR3 has 17 amino acids. Germline V gives CDR1 WNHNN, CDR2 SYGVQD (reference sequence). The CDR3 coding sequence is TGCGCCAGCAGTGAGTCGGGCCGGCCGGGGAGTGGGACTGAAGCTTTCTTT. It yields the protein CASSESGRPGSGTEAFF.

The rearrangement uses TRBV19 and TRBJ1-5, with a tentative D call TRBD1 (5 bases). The CDR3 totals 17 residues. From germline, CDR1 is LNHDA and CDR2 SQIVND (reference sequence). The V and J ends lost 5 bases and 4 bases respectively, with 21 bases between them. CDR3 protein: CASSDPGTSAPNQPQHF. CDR3 sequence (DNA): TGTGCCAGTAGTGACCCTGGGACTTCAGCACCGAATCAGCCCCAGCATTTT.

The rearrangement uses TRBV19 and TRBJ2-3, with TRBD2 matching 12 bases. Germline V gene lookup returns CDR1 LNHDA and CDR2 SQIVND (reference sequence). This CDR3 spans 16 amino acids. Trimming cost V 4 bases and J 8 bases; bases outside gene matches: 10. The CDR3 DNA sequence: TGTGCCAGTAGTAATAGACTAGCGGGGGTCGGGAGTACGCAGTATTTT. Encoded protein: CASSNRLAGVGSTQYF. Filled out from reference TRBV19 and TRBJ2-3, the complete variable domain reads DGGITQSPKYLFRKEGQNVTLSCEQNLNHDAMYWYRQDPGQGLRLIYYSQIVNDFQKGDIAEGYSVSREKKESFPLTVTSAQKNPTAFYLCASSNRLAGVGSTQYFGPGTRLTVL.

CDR3: CASSPTGANEQFF. The CDR3, as DNA: TGTGCCAGCAGTCCGACAGGGGCCAATGAGCAGTTCTTC. This chain uses TRBV6-5 with TRBJ2-1, with 8 positions matching TRBD1. This CDR3 region has 13 residues. With 5 bases clipped from V and 6 bases from J, the junction kept 3 bases outside the gene matches. The germline V gene has CDR1 MNHEY and CDR2 SVGAGI.

V usage is TRBV11-2 and J usage is TRBJ2-1, with 10 bases matching TRBD2. The germline V gene encodes CDR1 SGHAT and CDR2 FQNNGV. V was pared by 5 bases and J by 5 bases, with 6 bases of the junction left unmatched. CDR3 length: 15 residues. CDR3 protein: CASSAKRGGDNEQFF. The CDR3 DNA follows: TGTGCCAGCAGCGCTAAGCGGGGGGGCGACAATGAGCAGTTCTTC. Variable domain in full (rest from reference TRBV11-2 and TRBJ2-1): EAGVAQSPRYKIIEKRQSVAFWCNPISGHATLYWYQQILGQGPKLLIQFQNNGVVDDSQLPKDRFSAERLKGVDSTLKIQPAKLEDSAVYLCASSAKRGGDNEQFFGPGTRLTVL.

V usage is TRBV4-2 and J usage is TRBJ2-1, with 9 bases fitting TRBD2. The CDR3 runs 15 residues. CDR1 LGHNA and CDR2 YNFKEQ come from the germline V gene. Trimming at V came to 1 base and at J to 6 bases, leaving 4 bases not matched to a gene. The DNA for the CDR3 is TGTGCCAGCAGCCAAGCCAGCGGGGGGTCCAATGAGCAGTTCTTC. Its translation is CASSQASGGSNEQFF.

This rearrangement joins TRBV29-1 to TRBJ2-7, with 7 bases identical to TRBD1. The J segment lost 2 bases and the V segment lost 1 base, leaving 8 bases of the junction unmatched. Germline V gene lookup returns CDR1 SQVTM and CDR2 ANQGSEA. The CDR3 length is 15 residues. The CDR3 here is CSVEGRRQGAYEQYF. CDR3 bases: TGCAGCGTTGAAGGTAGGAGACAGGGAGCCTACGAGCAGTACTTC.